This T cell receptor beta chain originates from a study of technical replicates of blood from four donors. Generated by immunoSEQ multiplex PCR, the TCRdb table keeps only in-frame clones and is missing some. Here the sample spans roughly 48,000 clones, 80% to 95% being singletons. The CDR3 runs 15 residues. V was shortened by 7 bases and J by 1 base, with 16 bases between the two germline ends. The germline V gene encodes CDR1 MNHNS and CDR2 SASEGT. What was sequenced was PBMCs. The source is a human donor in good health. Some clones in this sample may be carry-over from other donors' samples. This chain joins TRBV6-1 and TRBJ2-5; no firm D call. The DNA for the CDR3 is TGTGCCAGCACTGCCACTTTTAGCCCCCAAGAGACCCAGTACTTC. The encoded protein is CASTATFSPQETQYF.